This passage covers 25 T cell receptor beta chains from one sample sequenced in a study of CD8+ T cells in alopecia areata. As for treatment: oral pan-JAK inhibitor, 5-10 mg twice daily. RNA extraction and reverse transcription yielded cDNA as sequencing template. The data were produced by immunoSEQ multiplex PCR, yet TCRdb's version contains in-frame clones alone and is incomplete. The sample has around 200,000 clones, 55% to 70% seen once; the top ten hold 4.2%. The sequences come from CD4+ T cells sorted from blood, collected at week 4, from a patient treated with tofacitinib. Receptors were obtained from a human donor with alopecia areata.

The CDR3 region is CASSVVDTGELFF. CDR3 nucleotide sequence: TGTGCCAGCAGCGTAGTGGACACCGGGGAGCTGTTTTTT. This chain joins TRBV9 and TRBJ2-2; D is unresolved. CDR3 size: 13 residues. Germline values: CDR1 SGDLS, CDR2 YYNGEE. The ends were cut back, 0 bases at V and 3 bases at J, with 3 bases in the middle.

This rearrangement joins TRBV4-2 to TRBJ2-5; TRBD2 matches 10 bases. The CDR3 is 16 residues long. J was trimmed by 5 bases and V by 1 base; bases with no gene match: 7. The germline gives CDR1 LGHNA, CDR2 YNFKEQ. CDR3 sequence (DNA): TGTGCCAGCAGCCAAGGAATCGCTAGCGGGGGCGAGACCCAGTACTTC. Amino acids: CASSQGIASGGETQYF.

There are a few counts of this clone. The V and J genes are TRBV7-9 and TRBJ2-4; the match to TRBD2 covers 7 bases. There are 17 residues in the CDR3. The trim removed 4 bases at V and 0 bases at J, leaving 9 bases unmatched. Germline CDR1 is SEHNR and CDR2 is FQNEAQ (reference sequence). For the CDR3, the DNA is TGTGCCAGCAGCTCCGAGGGGCGGGGGTTAGCCAAAAACATTCAGTACTTC. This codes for CASSSEGRGLAKNIQYF. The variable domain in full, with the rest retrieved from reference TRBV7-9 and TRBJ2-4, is DTGVSQNPRHKITKRGQNVTFRCDPISEHNRLYWYRQTLGQGPEFLTYFQNEAQLEKSRLLSDRFSAERPKGSFSTLEIQRTEQGDSAMYLCASSSEGRGLAKNIQYFGAGTRLSVL.

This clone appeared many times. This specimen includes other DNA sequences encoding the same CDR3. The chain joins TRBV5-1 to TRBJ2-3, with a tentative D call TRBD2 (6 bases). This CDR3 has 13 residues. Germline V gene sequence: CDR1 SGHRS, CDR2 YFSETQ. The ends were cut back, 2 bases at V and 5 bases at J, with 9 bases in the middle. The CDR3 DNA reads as TGCGCCAGCAGCTTCCCGGGAGAAGATACGCAGTATTTT. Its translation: CASSFPGEDTQYF.

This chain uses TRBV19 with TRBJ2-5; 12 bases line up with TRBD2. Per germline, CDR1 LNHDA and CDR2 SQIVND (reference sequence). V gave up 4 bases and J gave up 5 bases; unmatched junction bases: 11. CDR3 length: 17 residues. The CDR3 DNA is TGTGCCAGTAGTACCGCGGCTAGCGGGGGGGCCGGGGAGACCCAGTACTTC. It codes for CASSTAASGGAGETQYF.

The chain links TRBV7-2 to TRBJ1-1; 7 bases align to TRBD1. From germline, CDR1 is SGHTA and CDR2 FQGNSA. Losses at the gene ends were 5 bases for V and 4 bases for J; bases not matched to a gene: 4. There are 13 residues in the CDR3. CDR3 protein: CASSQTGLTEAFF. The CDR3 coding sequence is TGTGCCAGCAGCCAGACAGGGCTCACTGAAGCTTTCTTT.

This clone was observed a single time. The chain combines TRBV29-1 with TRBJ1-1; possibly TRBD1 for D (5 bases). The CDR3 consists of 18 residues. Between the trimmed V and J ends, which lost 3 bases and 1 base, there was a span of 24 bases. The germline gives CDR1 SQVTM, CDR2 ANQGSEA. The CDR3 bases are TGCAGCGTTGACTCTAGGGACCGTTACGTGTTCAGGAACACTGAAGCTTTCTTT. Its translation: CSVDSRDRYVFRNTEAFF.

CDR3 nucleotides: TGCGCCAGCAGCCAAGATCTGCAGGGAAACTATGGCTACACCTTC. It specifies CASSQDLQGNYGYTF. V and J are TRBV4-3 and TRBJ1-2; tentatively, D is TRBD1 (5 bases). V lost 0 bases and J lost 2, with 10 bases in between. Germline V CDR1 and CDR2: LGHNA, YSLEER. The CDR3 is made up of 15 amino acids.

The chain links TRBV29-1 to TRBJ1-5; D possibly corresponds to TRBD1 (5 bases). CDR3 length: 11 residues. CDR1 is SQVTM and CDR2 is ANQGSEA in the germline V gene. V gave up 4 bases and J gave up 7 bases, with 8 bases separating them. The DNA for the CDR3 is TGCAGCGTTGCGGGGGAACAGCCCCAGCATTTT. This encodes CSVAGEQPQHF.

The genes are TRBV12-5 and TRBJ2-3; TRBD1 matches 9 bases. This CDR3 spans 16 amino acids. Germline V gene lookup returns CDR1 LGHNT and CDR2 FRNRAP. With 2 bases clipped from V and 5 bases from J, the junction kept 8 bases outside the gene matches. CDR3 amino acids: CASGLNKHRGQDTQYF. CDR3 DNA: TGTGCTAGTGGTTTGAACAAACACAGGGGGCAAGATACGCAGTATTTT.

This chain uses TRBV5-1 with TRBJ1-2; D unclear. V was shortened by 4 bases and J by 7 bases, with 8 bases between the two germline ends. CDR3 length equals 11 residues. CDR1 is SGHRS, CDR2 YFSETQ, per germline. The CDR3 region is CASSPLPGYTF. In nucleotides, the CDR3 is TGCGCCAGCAGCCCGCTACCTGGCTACACCTTC.

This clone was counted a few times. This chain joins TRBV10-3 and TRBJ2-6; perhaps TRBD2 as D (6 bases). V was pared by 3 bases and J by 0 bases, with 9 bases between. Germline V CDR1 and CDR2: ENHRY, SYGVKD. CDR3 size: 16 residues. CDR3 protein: CAISEMGGSGANVLTF. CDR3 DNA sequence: TGTGCCATCAGTGAAATGGGGGGCTCTGGGGCCAACGTCCTGACTTTC.

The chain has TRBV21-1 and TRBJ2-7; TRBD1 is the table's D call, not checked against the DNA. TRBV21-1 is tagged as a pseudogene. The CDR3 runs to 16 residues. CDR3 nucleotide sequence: TGTGCCAGCAGCTCACGGAGGGGACAGGGAACGTACGAGCAGTACTTC. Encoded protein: CASSSRRGQGTYEQYF.

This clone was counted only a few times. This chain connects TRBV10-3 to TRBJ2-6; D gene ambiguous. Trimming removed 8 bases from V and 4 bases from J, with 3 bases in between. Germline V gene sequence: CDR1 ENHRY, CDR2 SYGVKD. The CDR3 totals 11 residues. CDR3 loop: CAIGGANVLTF. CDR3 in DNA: TGTGCCATCGGGGGGGCCAACGTCCTGACTTTC.

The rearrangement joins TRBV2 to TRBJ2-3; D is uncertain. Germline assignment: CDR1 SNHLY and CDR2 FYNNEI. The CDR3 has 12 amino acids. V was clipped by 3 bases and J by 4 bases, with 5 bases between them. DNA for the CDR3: TGTGCCAGCAGTGATCGAGCAGATACGCAGTATTTT. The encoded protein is CASSDRADTQYF. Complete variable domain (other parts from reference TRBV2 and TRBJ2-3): EPEVTQTPSHQVTQMGQEVILRCVPISNHLYFYWYRQILGQKVEFLVSFYNNEISEKSEIFDDQFSVERPDGSNFTLKIRSTKLEDSAMYFCASSDRADTQYFGPGTRLTVL.

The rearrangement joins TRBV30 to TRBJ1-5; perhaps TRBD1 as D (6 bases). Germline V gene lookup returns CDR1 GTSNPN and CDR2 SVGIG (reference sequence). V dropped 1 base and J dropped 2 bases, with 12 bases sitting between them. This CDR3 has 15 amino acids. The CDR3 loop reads CAWSATGKGNQPQHF. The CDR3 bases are TGTGCCTGGAGTGCAACAGGGAAGGGCAATCAGCCCCAGCATTTT.

The CDR3 DNA follows: TGTGCCATCAACCCGACAGGGGGCAATGAGCAGTTCTTC. Translation: CAINPTGGNEQFF. The rearrangement uses TRBV10-3 and TRBJ2-1; 9 bases line up with TRBD1. The junction had 4 bases not matched to a gene; V was cut back by 7 bases and J by 6 bases. The CDR3 extends over 13 amino acids. Per the germline V gene, CDR1 is ENHRY and CDR2 is SYGVKD.

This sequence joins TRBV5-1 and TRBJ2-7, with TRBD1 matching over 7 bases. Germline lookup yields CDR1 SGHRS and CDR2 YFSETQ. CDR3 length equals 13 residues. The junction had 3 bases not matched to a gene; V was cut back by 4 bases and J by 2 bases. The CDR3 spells CASSRTGTYEQYF. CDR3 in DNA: TGCGCCAGCAGCCGGACAGGAACCTACGAGCAGTACTTC.

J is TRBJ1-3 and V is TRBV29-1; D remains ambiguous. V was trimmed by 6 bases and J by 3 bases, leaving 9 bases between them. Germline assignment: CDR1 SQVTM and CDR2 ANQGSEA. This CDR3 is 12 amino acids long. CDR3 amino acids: CSVTKGGNTIYF. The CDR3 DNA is TGCAGCGTGACTAAGGGTGGAAACACCATATATTTT.

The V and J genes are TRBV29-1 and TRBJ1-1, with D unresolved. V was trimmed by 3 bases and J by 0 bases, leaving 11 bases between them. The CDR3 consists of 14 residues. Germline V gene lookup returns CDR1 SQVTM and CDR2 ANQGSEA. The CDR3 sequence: CSVEDQRLNTEAFF. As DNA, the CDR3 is TGCAGCGTTGAGGATCAAAGATTGAACACTGAAGCTTTCTTT. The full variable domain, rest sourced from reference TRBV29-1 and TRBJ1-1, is SAVISQKPSRDICQRGTSLTIQCQVDSQVTMMFWYRQQPGQSLTLIATANQGSEATYESGFVIDKFPISRPNLTFSTLTVSNMSPEDSSIYLCSVEDQRLNTEAFFGQGTRLTVV.

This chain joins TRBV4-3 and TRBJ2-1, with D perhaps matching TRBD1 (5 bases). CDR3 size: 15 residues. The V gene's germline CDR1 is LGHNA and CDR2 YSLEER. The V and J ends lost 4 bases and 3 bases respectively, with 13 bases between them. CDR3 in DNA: TGCGCCAGCAGCCCTTCTGGGGCCAACTACAATGAGCAGTTCTTC. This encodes CASSPSGANYNEQFF.

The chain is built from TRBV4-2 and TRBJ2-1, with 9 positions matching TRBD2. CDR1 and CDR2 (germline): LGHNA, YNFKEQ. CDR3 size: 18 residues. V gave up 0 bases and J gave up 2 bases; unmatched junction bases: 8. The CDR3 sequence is CASSQDTASGAPYNEQFF. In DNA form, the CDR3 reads TGTGCCAGCAGCCAAGATACGGCTAGCGGGGCCCCCTACAATGAGCAGTTCTTC.

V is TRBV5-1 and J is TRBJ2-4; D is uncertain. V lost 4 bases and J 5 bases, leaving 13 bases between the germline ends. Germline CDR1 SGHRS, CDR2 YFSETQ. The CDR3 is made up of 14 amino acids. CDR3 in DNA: TGCGCCAGCAGCCAAGATTTGGCCCAAAACATTCAGTACTTC. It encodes CASSQDLAQNIQYF.

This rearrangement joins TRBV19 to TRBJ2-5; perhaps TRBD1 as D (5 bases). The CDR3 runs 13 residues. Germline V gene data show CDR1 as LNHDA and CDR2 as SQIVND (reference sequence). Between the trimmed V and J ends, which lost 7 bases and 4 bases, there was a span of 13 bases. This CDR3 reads CASKTALRETQYF. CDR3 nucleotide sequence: TGTGCCAGTAAGACAGCCCTTAGAGAGACCCAGTACTTC. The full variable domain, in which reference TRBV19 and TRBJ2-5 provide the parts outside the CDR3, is DGGITQSPKYLFRKEGQNVTLSCEQNLNHDAMYWYRQDPGQGLRLIYYSQIVNDFQKGDIAEGYSVSREKKESFPLTVTSAQKNPTAFYLCASKTALRETQYFGPGTRLLVL.

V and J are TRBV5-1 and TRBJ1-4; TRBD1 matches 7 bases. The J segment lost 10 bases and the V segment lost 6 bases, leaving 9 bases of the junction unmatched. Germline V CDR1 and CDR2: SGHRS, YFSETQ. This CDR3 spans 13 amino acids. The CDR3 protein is CASNPTGVGKLFF. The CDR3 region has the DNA TGCGCCAGCAATCCTACAGGGGTGGGAAAACTGTTTTTT.